This passage covers 26 T cell receptor beta chains from one sample sequenced in a study of T cell responses to AZD1222 COVID-19 vaccine. Produced via immunoSEQ multiplex PCR; TCRdb's table is partial and in-frame only. Here the sample spans roughly 100,000 clones, around 89% being singletons. The sample was peripheral blood, taken on day 0 of AZD1222 vaccination. The source of these receptors is an adult in good health.

The chain employs TRBV28 and TRBJ1-2, with 10 bases identical to TRBD1. J gave up 5 bases and V 4 bases, and 10 bases lay outside the gene matches. This CDR3 comprises 16 residues. Germline assignment: CDR1 MDHEN and CDR2 SYDVKM. The CDR3 reads CASSWTGGNLRYGYTF. The CDR3 DNA reads TGTGCCAGCAGTTGGACAGGGGGGAATCTTAGGTATGGCTACACCTTC.

In nucleotides, the CDR3 is TGCGCCAGCAGGCAGACAGGGAAGCGGATGGGGGAGCAGTACTTC. Protein sequence: CASRQTGKRMGEQYF. This chain uses TRBV10-1 with TRBJ2-7; 7 bases are a match to TRBD1. The ends lost 6 bases at V and 7 bases at J; junction bases unmatched: 15. This CDR3 is 15 amino acids long. Germline V gene sequence: CDR1 WNHNN, CDR2 SYGVQD (reference sequence).

The chain recombines TRBV28 with TRBJ1-2; a possible D gene is TRBD1 (5 bases). The germline V gene encodes CDR1 MDHEN and CDR2 SYDVKM. CDR3 length: 14 residues. The ends were cut back, 6 bases at V and 4 bases at J, with 15 bases in the middle. For the CDR3, the DNA is TGTGCCAGCAGACTTTTGGAGGGACTCTATGGCTACACCTTC. Its translation is CASRLLEGLYGYTF.

This chain uses TRBV27 with TRBJ2-1; D not resolved. Germline assignment: CDR1 MNHEY and CDR2 SMNVEV (reference sequence). Trimming removed 3 bases at V and 6 bases at J, with 21 bases between. The CDR3 is 17 amino acids. The CDR3 spells CASSFMSFEPVANEQFF. The CDR3 nucleotides read TGTGCCAGCAGTTTTATGTCTTTCGAACCGGTGGCCAATGAGCAGTTCTTC.

The rearrangement uses TRBV6-5 and TRBJ1-1, with 9 bases lining up with TRBD1. The CDR3 totals 14 residues. Germline-derived CDR1 and CDR2 are MNHEY and SVGAGI. Unmatched junction bases numbered 8, after V lost 7 bases and J lost 5 bases. For the CDR3, the DNA is TGTGCCAGCAATAACAGGGGGCAGGGGACTGAAGCTTTCTTT. Residues: CASNNRGQGTEAFF.

This chain links TRBV7-9 with TRBJ1-1; the D is unclear. The germline CDR1 and CDR2 sequences are SEHNR and FQNEAQ (reference sequence). The CDR3 extends over 14 amino acids. V dropped 2 bases and J dropped 0 bases, with 7 bases sitting between them. The DNA for the CDR3 is TGTGCCAGCAGCTTAATGGGTCTGAACACTGAAGCTTTCTTT. As protein: CASSLMGLNTEAFF.

The chain links TRBV6-5 to TRBJ2-1; tentatively, D is TRBD1 (6 bases). V lost 0 bases and J 3 bases, leaving 9 bases between the germline ends. The CDR3 contains 15 residues. Germline lookup yields CDR1 MNHEY and CDR2 SVGAGI. The CDR3 nucleotides are TGTGCCAGCAGTTACTCGACGGACAGCTACAATGAGCAGTTCTTC. Protein product: CASSYSTDSYNEQFF.

The chain employs TRBV7-8 and TRBJ1-6, with 8 bases matching TRBD1. The germline gives CDR1 SGHVS, CDR2 FQNEAQ. V gave up 0 bases and J gave up 10 bases; unmatched junction bases: 5. CDR3 size: 15 residues. As DNA, the CDR3 is TGTGCCAGCAGCTTAGCGGGACAGGTCAGATCACCCCTCCACTTT. Translating gives CASSLAGQVRSPLHF.

The chain has TRBV27 and TRBJ2-7; 7 bases match TRBD1. CDR3 length: 15 amino acids. The germline V gene has CDR1 MNHEY and CDR2 SMNVEV (reference sequence). The V segment lost 2 bases and the J segment 3 bases; nucleotides outside the gene matches: 7. The DNA for the CDR3 is TGTGCCAGCAGTTTAATCGGGACAGAGGGCTACGAGCAGTACTTC. Translating gives CASSLIGTEGYEQYF.

This clone occurred once. The chain couples TRBV6-2 or TRBV6-3 to TRBJ1-1; 7 nucleotides agree with TRBD1. Germline-derived CDR1 and CDR2 are MNHEY and SVGEGT. V trimming: 4 bases; J trimming: 11 bases; junction bases outside the gene matches: 7. The CDR3 has 12 residues. DNA of the CDR3: TGTGCCAGCAGTTCACCAGGGGGATCGGCTTTCTTT. The encoded protein is CASSSPGGSAFF.

The chain joins TRBV27 to TRBJ1-1, with 7 bases aligning to TRBD1. Germline V gene lookup returns CDR1 MNHEY and CDR2 SMNVEV (reference sequence). This CDR3 is built from 15 residues. J was trimmed by 5 bases and V by 0 bases; bases with no gene match: 6. In nucleotides, the CDR3 is TGTGCCAGCAGTTTATCTGCCAGGGGGGGGACTGAAGCTTTCTTT. Its translation: CASSLSARGGTEAFF.

The chain links TRBV3-1 (or the pseudogene TRBV3-2) to TRBJ2-7; D possibly corresponds to TRBD1 (7 bases). Trimming cost V 4 bases and J 3 bases, with 10 bases left between them. Germline CDR1 reads LGHDT; CDR2 reads YNNKEL (reference sequence). The CDR3 is 13 residues long. The CDR3 loop reads CASSLQGGYEQYF. The CDR3 DNA reads TGTGCCAGCAGCCTTCAGGGGGGCTACGAGCAGTACTTC.

For the CDR3, the DNA is TGTGCCAGCAGTTTAGATCCAGGACGGGGTGAAGCTTTCTTT. The encoded protein is CASSLDPGRGEAFF. This chain uses TRBV28 with TRBJ1-1; D is uncertain. The germline CDR1 and CDR2 sequences are MDHEN and SYDVKM. The CDR3 contains 14 residues. Trimming took 2 bases from V and 7 from J, leaving 14 bases between them. The whole variable domain, remainder taken from reference TRBV28 and TRBJ1-1, is DVKVTQSSRYLVKRTGEKVFLECVQDMDHENMFWYRQDPGLGLRLIYFSYDVKMKEKGDIPEGYSVSREKKERFSLILESASTNQTSMYLCASSLDPGRGEAFFGQGTRLTVV.

This chain connects TRBV6-2 or TRBV6-3 to TRBJ1-2, with 7 positions matching TRBD1. The germline gives CDR1 MNHEY, CDR2 SVGEGT. The CDR3 extends over 15 amino acids. V shed 5 bases, J shed 3 bases, and the junction held 9 bases outside the gene matches. The CDR3 nucleotides are TGTGCCAGCAGTCCATACTACAGGGGCGACTATGGCTACACCTTC. Translating it yields CASSPYYRGDYGYTF.

This clone was counted once. The J gene is TRBJ2-7, the V gene TRBV5-1; TRBD2 is a possible D gene (6 bases). CDR1 is SGHRS and CDR2 is YFSETQ in the germline V gene. This CDR3 spans 13 amino acids. Deletions cut 4 bases from V and 4 bases from J, with 12 bases between. CDR3 bases: TGCGCCAGCAGCCTGGGAGGCGGTTACGAGCAGTACTTC. It codes for CASSLGGGYEQYF.

The chain combines TRBV5-1 with TRBJ2-7; 11 bases are shared with TRBD2. J was trimmed by 2 bases and V by 2 bases; bases with no gene match: 3. The CDR3 spans 15 residues. Germline V gene data show CDR1 as SGHRS and CDR2 as YFSETQ. The CDR3 sequence: CASSLGTSGPYEQYF. CDR3 DNA sequence: TGCGCCAGCAGCTTAGGGACTAGCGGACCCTACGAGCAGTACTTC.

The J gene is TRBJ1-5, the V gene TRBV19; TRBD1 agrees at 8 bases. V was clipped by 0 bases and J by 6 bases; unmatched bases: 10. Germline lookup yields CDR1 LNHDA and CDR2 SQIVND (reference sequence). The length of the CDR3 is 17 residues. CDR3 loop: CASSIDRWGQGAQPQHF. As DNA, the CDR3 is TGTGCCAGTAGTATAGATCGGTGGGGGCAGGGGGCTCAGCCCCAGCATTTT.

The chain couples TRBV7-2 to TRBJ1-2; D not resolved. The V gene lost 5 bases and the J gene lost 0 bases, with 13 bases spanning the gap. CDR1 and CDR2 (germline): SGHTA, FQGNSA. CDR3 length: 15 residues. The CDR3 sequence: CASSPRAGSNYGYTF. CDR3 coding DNA: TGTGCCAGCAGCCCGCGGGCGGGGTCTAACTATGGCTACACCTTC.

The CDR3 DNA follows: TGTGCCAGCAGCTTGGGGGACAGGGGGTGGAATCAGCCCCAGCATTTT. This gives the protein CASSLGDRGWNQPQHF. The chain combines TRBV5-6 with TRBJ1-5; 11 bases align to TRBD1. The CDR3 length is 16 residues. V gave up 0 bases and J gave up 4 bases; unmatched junction bases: 3. Germline lookup yields CDR1 SGHDT and CDR2 YYEEEE.

This chain uses TRBV7-8 with TRBJ2-5; 7 nucleotides match TRBD2. V shed 1 base and J 1 base; nucleotides not matched to a gene: 3. This CDR3 contains 15 residues. Germline values: CDR1 SGHVS, CDR2 FQNEAQ. CDR3 in amino acids: CASSLGLATQETQYF. Written as DNA, the CDR3 is TGTGCCAGCAGCTTAGGACTAGCCACCCAAGAGACCCAGTACTTC.

J is TRBJ1-4 and V is TRBV4-2; D is undetermined. The V end lost 8 bases, the J end lost 4 bases, and 11 bases lay between the germline ends. This CDR3 is built from 13 residues. Germline assignment: CDR1 LGHNA and CDR2 YNFKEQ. The CDR3 protein is CASEDGFNEKLFF. In nucleotides, the CDR3 is TGTGCCAGCGAGGACGGCTTTAATGAAAAACTGTTTTTT.

The V and J genes are TRBV3-1 (or the pseudogene TRBV3-2) and TRBJ2-1, with 11 positions matching TRBD1. Germline V CDR1 and CDR2: LGHDT, YNNKEL (reference sequence). There are 15 residues in the CDR3. Trimming took 0 bases from V and 6 from J; bases not matched to a gene: 1. The CDR3 sequence is CASSQDGTGGNEQFF. CDR3 in DNA: TGTGCCAGCAGCCAAGATGGGACAGGGGGCAATGAGCAGTTCTTC.

The V call is TRBV19, the J call TRBJ1-1; no clear D gene. Trimming shortened V by 0 bases and J by 2 bases, and 10 bases separated the two germline ends. Germline lookup yields CDR1 LNHDA and CDR2 SQIVND (reference sequence). This CDR3 is built from 15 residues. The CDR3 region has the DNA TGTGCCAGTAGTATAGATCGGAGGATAAACACTGAAGCTTTCTTT. This codes for CASSIDRRINTEAFF.

The rearrangement joins TRBV12-5 to TRBJ1-6; the D is unclear. Germline loops: CDR1 LGHNT, CDR2 FRNRAP. The germline V and J ends were trimmed by 1 base and 8 bases, with 15 bases remaining between them. This CDR3 is built from 16 residues. CDR3 amino acids: CASGLAPIVTHSPLHF. CDR3 coding DNA: TGTGCTAGTGGTTTGGCACCCATTGTGACCCATTCACCCCTCCACTTT.

The rearrangement joins TRBV29-1 to TRBJ1-1; D not certain. Germline lookup yields CDR1 SQVTM and CDR2 ANQGSEA. The CDR3 is made up of 12 amino acids. V lost 4 bases to trimming and J lost 1 base, with 7 bases between them. Here the CDR3 reads CSVGSRNTEAFF. In DNA form, the CDR3 reads TGCAGCGTTGGGTCTCGGAACACTGAAGCTTTCTTT.

The chain combines TRBV7-2 with TRBJ2-3; D is possibly TRBD2 (5 bases). This CDR3 is 16 amino acids long. The V gene's germline CDR1 is SGHTA and CDR2 FQGNSA. Trimming pared 4 bases from V and 2 bases from J, leaving 16 bases between. The CDR3 region is CASSYRGLLSTDTQYF. DNA of the CDR3: TGTGCCAGCAGCTATCGAGGGCTCCTCTCCACAGATACGCAGTATTTT.